Shown below are 10 T cell receptor beta chains from a single sample sequenced in a study of radiotherapy plus CTLA-4 blockade in lung cancer. The protocol was immunoSEQ multiplex PCR, while the TCRdb copy is restricted to in-frame clones and leaves out a portion. In the table there are under 65,000 clones, 70% to 85% of which are singletons. Sequencing was performed on peripheral blood, taken from a patient treated with radiotherapy plus ipilimumab. These receptors were collected from a human donor with non-small cell lung cancer whose response to radiotherapy plus ipilimumab could not be evaluated.

This chain connects TRBV14 to TRBJ1-1; D gene unclear. This CDR3 contains 13 residues. V gave up 0 bases and J gave up 7 bases, with 9 bases separating them. From germline, CDR1 is SGHDN and CDR2 FVKESK. CDR3 sequence: CASSQETLREAFF. CDR3 bases: TGTGCCAGCAGCCAAGAGACTTTGCGTGAAGCTTTCTTT.

The chain joins TRBV2 to TRBJ2-5, with 8 bases matching TRBD2. This CDR3 has 15 amino acids. V was clipped by 3 bases and J by 4 bases; unmatched bases: 7. Germline lookup yields CDR1 SNHLY and CDR2 FYNNEI. This CDR3 is CASSERSGSGETQYF. The CDR3 coding sequence is TGTGCCAGCAGTGAGAGAAGCGGGAGTGGAGAGACCCAGTACTTC.

The chain joins TRBV7-2 to TRBJ2-1; 12 bases agree with TRBD2. Looked up from germline, CDR1 is SGHTA and CDR2 is FQGNSA. V lost 6 bases and J lost 10; bases outside the gene matches: 10. CDR3 length: 15 residues. CDR3 region: CASSGPLAGGGEQFF. The DNA for the CDR3 is TGTGCCAGCAGTGGACCCCTAGCGGGAGGGGGAGAGCAGTTCTTC.

The chain uses TRBV7-2 and TRBJ1-3, with a tentative D call TRBD1 (6 bases). Trimming stripped 5 bases from V and 2 bases from J, with 10 bases between. The CDR3 runs 14 residues. Looked up from germline, CDR1 is SGHTA and CDR2 is FQGNSA. Here the CDR3 reads CASSQQGAGNTIYF. The CDR3 DNA sequence: TGTGCCAGCAGCCAACAGGGCGCTGGAAACACCATATATTTT.

The V call is TRBV18, the J call TRBJ1-2; a possible D gene is TRBD1 (5 bases). Deletions cut 3 bases from V and 4 bases from J, with 18 bases between. This CDR3 region has 16 residues. CDR1 is KGHSH and CDR2 is LQKENI in the germline V gene. This CDR3 is CASSPGVSAGSYGYTF. In DNA form, the CDR3 reads TGTGCCAGCTCACCCGGAGTTTCGGCAGGGTCCTATGGCTACACCTTC. The variable domain in full, completed from reference TRBV18 and TRBJ1-2, reads NAGVMQNPRHLVRRRGQEARLRCSPMKGHSHVYWYRQLPEEGLKFMVYLQKENIIDESGMPKERFSAEFPKEGPSILRIQQVVRGDSAAYFCASSPGVSAGSYGYTFGSGTRLTVV.

The V call is TRBV29-1, the J call TRBJ2-7; no reliable D call. Germline V gene data show CDR1 as SQVTM and CDR2 as ANQGSEA. This CDR3 has 10 residues. Trimming left V 4 bases short and J 5 bases short, with 6 bases between. CDR3 DNA sequence: TGCAGCGTTGCCGAGGACGAGCAGTACTTC. It translates to CSVAEDEQYF.

The chain joins TRBV7-9 to TRBJ1-3, with 7 bases lining up with TRBD1. Trimming at V came to 5 bases and at J to 4 bases, leaving 8 bases not matched to a gene. This CDR3 comprises 15 residues. CDR1 and CDR2 from the germline V gene are SEHNR and FQNEAQ (reference sequence). The DNA for the CDR3 is TGTGCCAGCAGCCTCACGACAGGGCGGGGAAACACCATATATTTT. This sequence encodes CASSLTTGRGNTIYF.

The chain recombines TRBV11-2 with TRBJ2-7, with 9 bases matching TRBD1. CDR3 size: 11 residues. CDR1 is SGHAT, CDR2 FQNNGV, per germline. J gave up 12 bases and V 1 base, and 1 base lay outside the gene matches. Here the CDR3 reads CASSLGGQGYF. CDR3 DNA sequence: TGTGCCAGCAGCTTAGGGGGACAGGGGTACTTC. The variable domain in full, with the rest retrieved from reference TRBV11-2 and TRBJ2-7, is EAGVAQSPRYKIIEKRQSVAFWCNPISGHATLYWYQQILGQGPKLLIQFQNNGVVDDSQLPKDRFSAERLKGVDSTLKIQPAKLEDSAVYLCASSLGGQGYFGPGTRLTVT.

This chain connects TRBV19 to TRBJ1-2; 7 bases align to TRBD1. Germline V CDR1 and CDR2: LNHDA, SQIVND (reference sequence). V was clipped by 4 bases and J by 4 bases; unmatched bases: 6. The CDR3 consists of 14 residues. The DNA for the CDR3 is TGTGCCAGTAGTAACCGACAGGGTGGCTATGGCTACACCTTC. Translation gives CASSNRQGGYGYTF. The whole variable domain, remainder taken from reference TRBV19 and TRBJ1-2, is DGGITQSPKYLFRKEGQNVTLSCEQNLNHDAMYWYRQDPGQGLRLIYYSQIVNDFQKGDIAEGYSVSREKKESFPLTVTSAQKNPTAFYLCASSNRQGGYGYTFGSGTRLTVV.

This clone came up once. The chain couples TRBV6-6 to TRBJ2-7, with D perhaps TRBD1 (6 bases). The CDR3 has 14 amino acids. Germline V gene sequence: CDR1 MNHNY, CDR2 SVGAGI (reference sequence). Trimming removed 6 bases at V and 5 bases at J, with 17 bases between. CDR3 residues: CASSAGVRGHEQYF. CDR3 coding DNA: TGTGCCAGCAGCGCCGGGGTCAGGGGCCACGAGCAGTACTTC.